This T cell receptor (beta chain) was found in a study of blood T cell repertoires in COVID-19. Researchers sorted participants into cohorts using their self-reported clinical history. Sequencing used immunoSEQ multiplex PCR; TCRdb keeps in-frame clones, though not all of them. This table has fewer than 250,000 clones, approximately 84% appearing once. V was shortened by 7 bases and J by 5 bases, with 5 bases between the two germline ends. The CDR3 has 11 residues. The germline CDR1 and CDR2 sequences are LNHDA and SQIVND (reference sequence). Sequences were obtained from PBMCs or T cells enriched from blood (not recorded which). This TCR was sampled from a woman aged 30 to 39 who had recovered from COVID-19. The chain joins TRBV19 to TRBJ1-4; D ambiguous. The CDR3 spells CASTLNEKLFF. Here the CDR3 DNA reads TGTGCCAGTACCTTAAATGAAAAACTGTTTTTT.